This T cell receptor beta chain was found in a study of blood T cell repertoires in COVID-19. Looking at the study overall: COVID-19 samples collected from the United States, Italy and Spain covered acute and convalescent phases. From T cells, B-cell-depleted T cells, or PBMCs came the material, which was cDNA or gDNA.

While infection was still active, Seattle patients were enrolled and then followed longitudinally. Germline V gene data show CDR1 as DFQATT and CDR2 as SNEGSKA (reference sequence). The CDR3 is made up of 11 amino acids. V lost 3 bases and J lost 7, with 10 bases in between. Using immunoSEQ multiplex PCR, the repertoire was profiled, and TCRdb retains in-frame clones only, with some absent. The sample contains some 300,000 clones, 75% to 90% of which appear only once. This clone was seen just once. Sequenced material: peripheral blood. The clonotype comes from a woman between 50 and 59 years old with COVID-19, enrolled during active disease. The chain links TRBV20-1 to TRBJ2-7; D is unclear. Here the CDR3 reads CSASSALEQYF. The CDR3 bases are TGCAGTGCTAGCTCCGCACTAGAGCAGTACTTC.